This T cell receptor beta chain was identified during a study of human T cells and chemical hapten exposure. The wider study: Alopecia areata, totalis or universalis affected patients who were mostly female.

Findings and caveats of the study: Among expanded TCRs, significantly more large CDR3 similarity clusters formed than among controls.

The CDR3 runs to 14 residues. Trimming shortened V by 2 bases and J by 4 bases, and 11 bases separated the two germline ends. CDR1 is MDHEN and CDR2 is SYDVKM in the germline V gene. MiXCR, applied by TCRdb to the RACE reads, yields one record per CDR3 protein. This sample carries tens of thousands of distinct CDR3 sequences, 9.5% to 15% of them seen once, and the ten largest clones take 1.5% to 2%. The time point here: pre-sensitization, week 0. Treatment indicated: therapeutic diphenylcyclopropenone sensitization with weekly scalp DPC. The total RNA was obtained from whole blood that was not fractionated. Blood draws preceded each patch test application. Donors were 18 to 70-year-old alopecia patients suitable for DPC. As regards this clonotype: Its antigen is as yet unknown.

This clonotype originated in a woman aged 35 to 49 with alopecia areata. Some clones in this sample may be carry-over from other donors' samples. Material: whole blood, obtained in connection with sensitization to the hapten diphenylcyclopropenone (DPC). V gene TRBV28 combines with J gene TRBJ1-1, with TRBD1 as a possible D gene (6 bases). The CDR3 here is CASSLMGAGTEAFF. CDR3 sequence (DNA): TGTGCCAGCAGTTTAATGGGGGCTGGCACTGAAGCTTTCTTT.